One sample yielded the 14 T cell receptor beta chains listed below, sequenced in a study of blood T cell repertoires in COVID-19. Using immunoSEQ multiplex PCR, the repertoire was profiled, and TCRdb retains in-frame clones only, with some absent. Of 350,000 or so clones detected, roughly 86% appear once; the ten largest clones hold 8.5% to 12%. The sequenced material came from peripheral blood. The receptor set was obtained from a woman in her 30s with COVID-19, enrolled during active disease.

The chain uses TRBV29-1 and TRBJ2-7; D is possibly TRBD2 (6 bases). CDR3 size: 11 residues. Trimming shortened V by 4 bases and J by 6 bases, and 10 bases separated the two germline ends. The germline V gene encodes CDR1 SQVTM and CDR2 ANQGSEA. CDR3 in DNA: TGCAGCGTTGCGGGAGTTCGCGAGCAGTACTTC. Protein: CSVAGVREQYF.

The V gene is TRBV7-9, the J gene TRBJ2-5, with D possibly TRBD2 on 6 matching bases. The CDR3 runs to 15 residues. Germline V lookup: CDR1 SEHNR, CDR2 FQNEAQ (reference sequence). V lost 5 bases and J lost 5, with 18 bases in between. The CDR3 here is CASSPVGGPLETQYF. The CDR3 DNA sequence: TGTGCCAGCAGCCCGGTCGGAGGGCCGTTGGAGACCCAGTACTTC.

The chain carries TRBV7-8 and TRBJ2-1, with 9 bases that match TRBD1. V shed 3 bases, J shed 7 bases, and the junction held 7 bases outside the gene matches. The CDR3 totals 15 residues. In germline, CDR1 is SGHVS, CDR2 FQNEAQ. The CDR3 loop reads CASSFRDRGRNEQFF. CDR3 in DNA: TGTGCCAGCAGCTTCCGTGACAGGGGGAGGAATGAGCAGTTCTTC. The full variable domain, completed using reference TRBV7-8 and TRBJ2-1, is GAGVSQSPRYKVAKRGQDVALRCDPISGHVSLFWYQQALGQGPEFLTYFQNEAQLDKSGLPSDRFFAERPEGSVSTLKIQRTQQEDSAVYLCASSFRDRGRNEQFFGPGTRLTVL.

This rearrangement joins TRBV2 to TRBJ2-5; D may be TRBD2 (6 bases). CDR1 SNHLY and CDR2 FYNNEI come from the germline V gene. This CDR3 spans 13 amino acids. Trimming took off 4 bases at V and 2 bases at J, with 8 bases between the two ends. The CDR3 region is CASSGGTQETQYF. In DNA, the CDR3 is TGTGCCAGCAGTGGCGGGACTCAAGAGACCCAGTACTTC.

This clone has only one observation. The chain is built from TRBV7-8 and TRBJ2-1, with D tentatively TRBD2 (6 bases). Germline CDR1 is SGHVS and CDR2 is FQNEAQ. CDR3 length: 18 residues. Deletions cut 0 bases from V and 6 bases from J, with 21 bases between. CDR3 DNA sequence: TGTGCCAGCAGCTTAGCGCGAGTGGGGGGAGAAAACCGCAATGAGCAGTTCTTC. Residues: CASSLARVGGENRNEQFF.

The chain joins TRBV5-5 to TRBJ2-2; tentative D call: TRBD1 (6 bases). V lost 4 bases, J lost 0 bases, and 13 bases lay in between. Germline V lookup: CDR1 SGHKS, CDR2 YYEKEE (reference sequence). This CDR3 contains 16 residues. The CDR3, as DNA: TGTGCCAGCAGCACGGACAGACCCACGAACACCGGGGAGCTGTTTTTT. This codes for CASSTDRPTNTGELFF.

The chain recombines TRBV5-1 with TRBJ2-5; tentative D call: TRBD2 (7 bases). Germline V gene data show CDR1 as SGHRS and CDR2 as YFSETQ. V gave up 9 bases and J gave up 5 bases, with 23 bases separating them. The CDR3 covers 15 residues. The CDR3 loop reads CATSGAGELGETQYF. The CDR3 DNA follows: TGCGCCACCTCAGGGGCGGGAGAGCTCGGGGAGACCCAGTACTTC.

This clone was seen only once. The gene calls are TRBV5-1 and TRBJ2-1, with 8 nucleotides matching TRBD2. CDR1 and CDR2 (germline): SGHRS, YFSETQ. This CDR3 is built from 15 residues. J gave up 4 bases and V 6 bases, and 9 bases lay outside the gene matches. The CDR3 sequence is CASTPTSGSYNEQFF. Written as DNA, the CDR3 is TGCGCCAGCACCCCCACTAGCGGAAGTTACAATGAGCAGTTCTTC.

V and J are TRBV5-5 and TRBJ1-1; possibly TRBD1 for D (5 bases). V lost 7 bases and J lost 0, with 13 bases in between. The CDR3 contains 14 residues. Germline V CDR1 and CDR2: SGHKS, YYEKEE (reference sequence). The CDR3 loop reads CASSRGRLNTEAFF. The CDR3 DNA reads as TGTGCCAGCTCCCGGGGGAGGCTGAACACTGAAGCTTTCTTT.

This clone has only one observation. The chain uses TRBV27 and TRBJ2-5; 8 bases line up with TRBD2. J gave up 5 bases and V 5 bases, and 16 bases lay outside the gene matches. Germline values: CDR1 MNHEY, CDR2 SMNVEV (reference sequence). This CDR3 spans 17 amino acids. The CDR3 protein is CASSLSRGSSGGETQYF. In DNA form, the CDR3 reads TGTGCCAGCAGTCTTAGTAGGGGGTCCTCGGGAGGGGAGACCCAGTACTTC.

J is TRBJ2-5 and V is TRBV11-2; TRBD2 matches 7 bases. Germline CDR1 reads SGHAT; CDR2 reads FQNNGV. The V and J ends lost 5 bases and 1 base, in that order; junction bases with no gene match: 13. The CDR3 contains 17 residues. The CDR3 DNA follows: TGTGCCAGCAGCACCAGCCTAGGGAGGGCGGGCCAAGAGACCCAGTACTTC. Its translation: CASSTSLGRAGQETQYF.

This rearrangement joins TRBV15 to TRBJ2-5; maybe TRBD2 (6 bases). The CDR3 is 19 amino acids. V gave up 0 bases and J gave up 5 bases, with 25 bases separating them. Per the germline V gene, CDR1 is LNHNV and CDR2 is YYDKDF (reference sequence). In nucleotides, the CDR3 is TGTGCCACCAGCAGAGATCAGGGTAGCGGCGATCCCGGTAGTGAGACCCAGTACTTC. Translating it yields CATSRDQGSGDPGSETQYF.

This sequence joins TRBV27 and TRBJ1-6, with D perhaps TRBD1 (6 bases). Germline lookup yields CDR1 MNHEY and CDR2 SMNVEV (reference sequence). V gave up 7 bases and J gave up 8 bases, with 15 bases separating them. The CDR3 extends over 14 amino acids. The CDR3 DNA is TGTGCCAGCACCAAGAGGGGGAGGGATTCACCCCTCCACTTT. It translates to CASTKRGRDSPLHF.

This chain connects TRBV2 to TRBJ1-5, with a weak D call TRBD1 (6 bases). V was clipped by 4 bases and J by 3 bases, with 13 bases between them. CDR1 and CDR2 (germline): SNHLY, FYNNEI. The CDR3 covers 15 residues. CDR3 sequence reads: CASSGRGGNNQPQHF. CDR3 bases: TGTGCCAGCAGTGGAAGGGGGGGCAACAATCAGCCCCAGCATTTT.